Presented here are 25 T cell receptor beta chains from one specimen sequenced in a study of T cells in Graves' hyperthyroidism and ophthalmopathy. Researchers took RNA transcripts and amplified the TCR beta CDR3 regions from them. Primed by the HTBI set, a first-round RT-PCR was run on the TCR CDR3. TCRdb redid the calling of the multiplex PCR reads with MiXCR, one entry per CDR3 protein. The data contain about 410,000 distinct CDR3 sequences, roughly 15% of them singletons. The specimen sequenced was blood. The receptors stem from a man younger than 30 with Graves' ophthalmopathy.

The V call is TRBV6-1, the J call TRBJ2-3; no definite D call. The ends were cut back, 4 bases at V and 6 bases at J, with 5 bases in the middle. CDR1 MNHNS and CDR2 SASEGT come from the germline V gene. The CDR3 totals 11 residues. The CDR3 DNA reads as TGTGCCAGCAGTGTGCGGGATACGCAGTATTTT. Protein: CASSVRDTQYF.

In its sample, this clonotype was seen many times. This chain's CDR3 is CASSPSGDRGTDTQYF. The CDR3, as DNA: TGTGCCAGCAGCCCCTCGGGAGACAGGGGCACAGATACGCAGTATTTT. The chain employs TRBV12-3 or TRBV12-4 and TRBJ2-3; D perhaps matches TRBD1 (7 bases). This CDR3 is built from 16 residues. The V gene lost 6 bases and the J gene lost 1 base, with 17 bases spanning the gap.

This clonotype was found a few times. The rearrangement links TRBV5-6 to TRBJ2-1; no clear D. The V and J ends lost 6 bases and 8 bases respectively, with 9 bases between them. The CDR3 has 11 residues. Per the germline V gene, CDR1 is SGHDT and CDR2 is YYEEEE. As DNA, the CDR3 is TGTGCCAGCACTCACCTCGATGAGCAGTTCTTC. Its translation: CASTHLDEQFF. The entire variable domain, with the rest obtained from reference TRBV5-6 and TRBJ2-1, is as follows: DAGVTQSPTHLIKTRGQQVTLRCSPKSGHDTVSWYQQALGQGPQFIFQYYEEEERQRGNFPDRFSGHQFPNYSSELNVNALLLGDSALYLCASTHLDEQFFGPGTRLTVL.

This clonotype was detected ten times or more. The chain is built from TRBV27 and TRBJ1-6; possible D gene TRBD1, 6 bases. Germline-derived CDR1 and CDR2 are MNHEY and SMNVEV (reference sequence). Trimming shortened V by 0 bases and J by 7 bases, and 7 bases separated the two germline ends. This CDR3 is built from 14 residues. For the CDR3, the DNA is TGTGCCAGCAGTTTATCACAGGGAAATTCACCCCTCCACTTT. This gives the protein CASSLSQGNSPLHF.

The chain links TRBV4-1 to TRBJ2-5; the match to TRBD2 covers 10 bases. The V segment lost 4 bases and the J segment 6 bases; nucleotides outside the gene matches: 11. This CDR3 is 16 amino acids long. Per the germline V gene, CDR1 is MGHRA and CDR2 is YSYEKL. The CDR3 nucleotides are TGCGCCAGCAGCCCTGCCCCTAGCGGGGGTGGGAAGACCCAGTACTTC. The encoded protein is CASSPAPSGGGKTQYF.

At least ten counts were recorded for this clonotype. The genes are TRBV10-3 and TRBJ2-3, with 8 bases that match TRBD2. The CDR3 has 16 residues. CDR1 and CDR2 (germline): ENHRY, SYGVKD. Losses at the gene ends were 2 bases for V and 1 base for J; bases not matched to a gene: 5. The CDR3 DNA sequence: TGTGCCATCAGTGAGGTCGGGACTAGTGGCACAGATACGCAGTATTTT. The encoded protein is CAISEVGTSGTDTQYF.

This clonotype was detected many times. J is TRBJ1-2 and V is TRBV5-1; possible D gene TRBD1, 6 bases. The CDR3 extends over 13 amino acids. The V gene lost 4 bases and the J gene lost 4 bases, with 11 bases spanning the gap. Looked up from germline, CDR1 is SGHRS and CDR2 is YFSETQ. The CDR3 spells CASSQTGIYGYTF. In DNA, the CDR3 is TGCGCCAGCAGCCAAACAGGGATCTATGGCTACACCTTC.

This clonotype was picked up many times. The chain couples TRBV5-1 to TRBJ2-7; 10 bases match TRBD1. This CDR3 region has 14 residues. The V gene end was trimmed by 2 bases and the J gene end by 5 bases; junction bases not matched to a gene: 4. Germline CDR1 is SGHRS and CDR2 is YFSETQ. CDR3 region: CASSFGTGEHEQYF. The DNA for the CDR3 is TGCGCCAGCAGCTTCGGGACAGGGGAACACGAGCAGTACTTC.

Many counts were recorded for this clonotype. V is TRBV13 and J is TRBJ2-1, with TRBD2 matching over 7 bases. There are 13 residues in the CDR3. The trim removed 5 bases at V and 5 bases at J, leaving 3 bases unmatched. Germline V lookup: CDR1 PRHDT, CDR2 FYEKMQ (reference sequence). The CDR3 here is CASSIGLDNEQFF. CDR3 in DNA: TGTGCCAGCAGCATTGGACTAGACAATGAGCAGTTCTTC.

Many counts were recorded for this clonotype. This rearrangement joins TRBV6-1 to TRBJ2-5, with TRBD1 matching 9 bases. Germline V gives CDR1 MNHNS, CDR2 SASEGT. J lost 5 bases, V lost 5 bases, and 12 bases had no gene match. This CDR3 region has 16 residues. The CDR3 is CASSYESGTGHETQYF. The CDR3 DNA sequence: TGTGCCAGCAGTTATGAGTCCGGGACAGGGCACGAGACCCAGTACTTC.

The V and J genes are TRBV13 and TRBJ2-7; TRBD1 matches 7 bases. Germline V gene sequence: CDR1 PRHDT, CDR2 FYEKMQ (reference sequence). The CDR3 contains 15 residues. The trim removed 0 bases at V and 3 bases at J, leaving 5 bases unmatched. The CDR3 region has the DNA TGTGCCAGCAGCTTAGGCGGGACAGAGATCTACGAGCAGTACTTC. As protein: CASSLGGTEIYEQYF.

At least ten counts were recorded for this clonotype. This CDR3 reads CSAPDREGWGYTF. CDR3 in DNA: TGCAGTGCTCCGGACAGGGAAGGTTGGGGCTACACCTTC. The chain recombines TRBV20-1 with TRBJ1-2, with TRBD1 identical over 8 bases. From germline, CDR1 is DFQATT and CDR2 SNEGSKA (reference sequence). This CDR3 is built from 13 residues. V shed 5 bases and J 8 bases; nucleotides not matched to a gene: 10.

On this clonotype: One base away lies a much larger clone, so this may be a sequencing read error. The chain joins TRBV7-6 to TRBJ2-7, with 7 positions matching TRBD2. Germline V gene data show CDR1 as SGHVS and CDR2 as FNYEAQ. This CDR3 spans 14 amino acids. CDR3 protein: CVSSLGGGTGEQYF. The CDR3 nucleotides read TGTGTCAGCAGCTTAGGCGGGGGTACGGGCGAGCAGTACTTC.

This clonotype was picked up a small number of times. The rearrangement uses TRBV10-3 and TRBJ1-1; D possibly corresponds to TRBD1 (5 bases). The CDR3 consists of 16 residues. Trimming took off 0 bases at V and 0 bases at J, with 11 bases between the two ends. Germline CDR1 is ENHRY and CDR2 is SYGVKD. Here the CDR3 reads CAISESRGRLNTEAFF. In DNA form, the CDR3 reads TGTGCCATCAGTGAGTCTAGGGGACGGCTGAACACTGAAGCTTTCTTT.

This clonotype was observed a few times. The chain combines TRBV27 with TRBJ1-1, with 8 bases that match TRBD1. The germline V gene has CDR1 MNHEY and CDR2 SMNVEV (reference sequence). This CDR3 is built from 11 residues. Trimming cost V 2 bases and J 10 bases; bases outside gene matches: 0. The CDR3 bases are TGTGCCAGCAGTTTACAGGGGGCAGCTTTCTTT. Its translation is CASSLQGAAFF.

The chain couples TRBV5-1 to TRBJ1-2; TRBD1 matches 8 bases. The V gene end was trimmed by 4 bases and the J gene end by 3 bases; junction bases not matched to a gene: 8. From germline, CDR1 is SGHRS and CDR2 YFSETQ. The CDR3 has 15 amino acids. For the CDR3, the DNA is TGCGCCAGCAGCGCCTGGACAGGGATGGACTATGGCTACACCTTC. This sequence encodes CASSAWTGMDYGYTF.

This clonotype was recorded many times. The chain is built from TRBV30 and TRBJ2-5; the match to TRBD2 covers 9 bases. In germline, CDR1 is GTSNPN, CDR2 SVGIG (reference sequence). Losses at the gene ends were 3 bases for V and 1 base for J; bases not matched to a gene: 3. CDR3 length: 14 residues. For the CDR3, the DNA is TGTGCCTGGAGGCTAGCGGGAACCCAAGAGACCCAGTACTTC. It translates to CAWRLAGTQETQYF. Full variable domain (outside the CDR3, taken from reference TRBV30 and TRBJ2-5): SQTIHQWPATLVQPVGSPLSLECTVEGTSNPNLYWYRQAAGRGLQLLFYSVGIGQISSEVPQNLSASRPQDRQFILSSKKLLLSDSGFYLCAWRLAGTQETQYFGPGTRLLVL.

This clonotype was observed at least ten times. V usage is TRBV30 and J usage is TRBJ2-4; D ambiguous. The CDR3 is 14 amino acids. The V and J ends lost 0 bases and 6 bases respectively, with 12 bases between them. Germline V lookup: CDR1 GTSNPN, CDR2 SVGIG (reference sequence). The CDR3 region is CAWSVPAVRNIQYF. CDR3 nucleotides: TGTGCCTGGAGTGTACCTGCGGTTAGAAACATTCAGTACTTC.

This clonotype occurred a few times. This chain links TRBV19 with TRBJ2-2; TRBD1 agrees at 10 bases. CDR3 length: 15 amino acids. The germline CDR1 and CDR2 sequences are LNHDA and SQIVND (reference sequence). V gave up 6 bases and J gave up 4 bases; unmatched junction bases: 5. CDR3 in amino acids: CASRQGQGTTGELFF. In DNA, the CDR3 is TGTGCCAGTAGGCAGGGACAGGGGACCACCGGGGAGCTGTTTTTT.

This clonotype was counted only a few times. The CDR3 nucleotides are TGCGCCAGCAGCCGACGGGAGGGACAGGGTACGAAAAAACTGTTTTTT. It yields the protein CASSRREGQGTKKLFF. V and J are TRBV4-1 and TRBJ1-4, with 9 bases that match TRBD1. The germline V gene encodes CDR1 MGHRA and CDR2 YSYEKL. The CDR3 covers 16 residues. J gave up 9 bases and V 4 bases, and 12 bases lay outside the gene matches.

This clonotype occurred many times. The DNA of the CDR3 is TGTGCCACCAGTGATAGAGGGGATGATGGCTACACCTTC. Residues: CATSDRGDDGYTF. The chain uses TRBV24-1 and TRBJ1-2, with D maybe TRBD1 (5 bases). Germline loops: CDR1 KGHDR, CDR2 SFDVKD. V was clipped by 3 bases and J by 6 bases, with 10 bases between them. The length of the CDR3 is 13 residues.

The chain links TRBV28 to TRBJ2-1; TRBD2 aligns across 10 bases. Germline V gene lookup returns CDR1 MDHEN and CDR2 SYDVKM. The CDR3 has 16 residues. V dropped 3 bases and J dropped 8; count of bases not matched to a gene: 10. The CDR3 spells CASSFPLAGVTYEQFF. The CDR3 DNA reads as TGTGCCAGCAGTTTTCCCCTAGCGGGAGTAACATATGAGCAGTTCTTC.

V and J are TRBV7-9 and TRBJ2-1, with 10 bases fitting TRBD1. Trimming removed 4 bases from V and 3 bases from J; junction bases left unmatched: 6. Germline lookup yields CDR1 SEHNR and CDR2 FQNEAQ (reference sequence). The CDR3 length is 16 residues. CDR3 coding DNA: TGTGCCAGCAGCTCTGGGACAGGGGCCGGCTACAATGAGCAGTTCTTC. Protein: CASSSGTGAGYNEQFF.

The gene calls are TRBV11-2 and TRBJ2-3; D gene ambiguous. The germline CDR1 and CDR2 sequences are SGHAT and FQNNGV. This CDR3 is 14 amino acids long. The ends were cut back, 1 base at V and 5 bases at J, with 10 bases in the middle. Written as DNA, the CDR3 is TGTGCCAGCAGCTTAGGGCTAGGATTAGATACGCAGTATTTT. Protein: CASSLGLGLDTQYF. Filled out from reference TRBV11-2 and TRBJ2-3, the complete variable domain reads EAGVAQSPRYKIIEKRQSVAFWCNPISGHATLYWYQQILGQGPKLLIQFQNNGVVDDSQLPKDRFSAERLKGVDSTLKIQPAKLEDSAVYLCASSLGLGLDTQYFGPGTRLTVL.

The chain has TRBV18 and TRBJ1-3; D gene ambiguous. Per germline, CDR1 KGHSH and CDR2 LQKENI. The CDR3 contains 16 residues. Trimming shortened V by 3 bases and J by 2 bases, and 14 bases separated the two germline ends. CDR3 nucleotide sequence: TGTGCCAGCTCACCGCGGGGAGGGAACGCTGGAAACACCATATATTTT. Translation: CASSPRGGNAGNTIYF.